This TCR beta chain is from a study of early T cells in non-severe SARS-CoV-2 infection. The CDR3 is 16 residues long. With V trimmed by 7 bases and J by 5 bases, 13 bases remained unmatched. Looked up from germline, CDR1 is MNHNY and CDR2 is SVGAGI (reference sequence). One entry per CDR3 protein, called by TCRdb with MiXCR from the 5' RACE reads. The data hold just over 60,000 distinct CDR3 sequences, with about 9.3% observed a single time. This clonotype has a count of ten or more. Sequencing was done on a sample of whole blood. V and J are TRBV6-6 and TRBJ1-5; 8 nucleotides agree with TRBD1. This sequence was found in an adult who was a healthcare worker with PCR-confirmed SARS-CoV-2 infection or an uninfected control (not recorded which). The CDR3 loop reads CASTTPRTGRHQPQHF. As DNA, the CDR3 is TGTGCCAGCACCACACCTCGGACAGGGAGGCATCAGCCCCAGCATTTT.